These 32 T cell receptor beta chains were sequenced from one sample in a study of cytomegalovirus exposure and HLA in healthy donors. TCRdb's table, derived via immunoSEQ multiplex PCR, lists solely in-frame clones and lacks some. The repertoire holds over 200,000 clones, with 88% as singletons. The sequenced sample was PBMCs. The receptors come from a woman aged 18-30 years in good health and CMV-seronegative.

The chain employs TRBV27 and TRBJ2-2; D may be TRBD1 (5 bases). Germline V gene data show CDR1 as MNHEY and CDR2 as SMNVEV (reference sequence). Trimming left V 1 base short and J 4 bases short, with 7 bases between. The CDR3 contains 14 residues. The CDR3 DNA follows: TGTGCCAGCAGTTTATTCCAGGGCACCGGGGAGCTGTTTTTT. Translated: CASSLFQGTGELFF.

The rearrangement uses TRBV27 and TRBJ1-5; a weak D match, TRBD1 (6 bases). V shed 2 bases and J shed 3 bases, with 11 bases lying between them. CDR1 is MNHEY and CDR2 is SMNVEV in the germline V gene (reference sequence). The CDR3 totals 15 residues. For the CDR3, the DNA is TGTGCCAGCAGTTTAGTGTGGGGGCCCAATCAGCCCCAGCATTTT. Protein: CASSLVWGPNQPQHF.

The chain couples TRBV29-1 to TRBJ2-2; 8 bases match TRBD1. The CDR3 is made up of 15 amino acids. Trimming removed 3 bases from V and 1 base from J; junction bases left unmatched: 4. The germline CDR1 and CDR2 sequences are SQVTM and ANQGSEA. CDR3 sequence (DNA): TGCAGCGTTGAGAAACAGGGGGTGAACACCGGGGAGCTGTTTTTT. It translates to CSVEKQGVNTGELFF.

The chain couples TRBV6-5 to TRBJ1-2; the match to TRBD1 covers 10 bases. V trimming: 6 bases; J trimming: 8 bases; junction bases outside the gene matches: 12. This CDR3 region has 15 residues. CDR1 and CDR2 (germline): MNHEY, SVGAGI. The CDR3 here is CASSRDRGRVGGYTF. CDR3 DNA: TGTGCCAGCAGCCGGGACAGGGGACGCGTCGGGGGCTACACCTTC.

This rearrangement joins TRBV19 to TRBJ2-1; no definite D call. The V gene's germline CDR1 is LNHDA and CDR2 SQIVND (reference sequence). This CDR3 comprises 13 residues. With 6 bases removed from V and 1 base from J, the gap between germline ends came to 7 bases. DNA for the CDR3: TGTGCCAGTAGCGCGGATTCCTACAATGAGCAGTTCTTC. Translation: CASSADSYNEQFF.

The V gene is TRBV2, the J gene TRBJ2-7; D unclear. With 7 bases removed from V and 3 bases from J, the gap between germline ends came to 7 bases. This CDR3 has 11 residues. Germline V CDR1 and CDR2: SNHLY, FYNNEI. CDR3 DNA: TGTGCCAGCATGGCCGACTACGAGCAGTACTTC. Amino acids: CASMADYEQYF.

The chain employs TRBV29-1 and TRBJ2-1, with a tentative D call TRBD2 (6 bases). Germline CDR1 SQVTM, CDR2 ANQGSEA. The V gene lost 5 bases and the J gene lost 1 base, with 12 bases spanning the gap. This CDR3 spans 14 amino acids. CDR3 sequence (DNA): TGCAGCGTTAACCGGGACTTATCCTACAATGAGCAGTTCTTC. Residues: CSVNRDLSYNEQFF.

The chain joins TRBV19 to TRBJ2-1, with unresolved D. This CDR3 has 15 amino acids. The V gene lost 4 bases and the J gene lost 8 bases, with 18 bases spanning the gap. Germline V gives CDR1 LNHDA, CDR2 SQIVND (reference sequence). The CDR3 reads CASSKASTIGDEQFF. CDR3 nucleotides: TGTGCCAGTAGTAAGGCTTCAACTATTGGTGATGAGCAGTTCTTC.

The genes are TRBV15 and TRBJ2-1; 8 nucleotides match TRBD2. Germline V gene lookup returns CDR1 LNHNV and CDR2 YYDKDF (reference sequence). This CDR3 spans 15 amino acids. The junction had 5 bases not matched to a gene; V was cut back by 1 base and J by 6 bases. The CDR3 DNA follows: TGTGCCACCAGCAGAGGCAGCGGGAGTGGCAATGAGCAGTTCTTC. Amino acids: CATSRGSGSGNEQFF.

This sequence joins TRBV29-1 and TRBJ2-7; TRBD1 is a possible D gene (5 bases). The V gene lost 4 bases and the J gene lost 3 bases, with 10 bases spanning the gap. Germline V gives CDR1 SQVTM, CDR2 ANQGSEA. The CDR3 covers 12 residues. The CDR3 bases are TGCAGCGTTGTGCAGGGCCTCTACGAGCAGTACTTC. Translating it yields CSVVQGLYEQYF.

This chain links TRBV9 with TRBJ2-3, with 8 bases aligning to TRBD1. Trimming removed 3 bases from V and 1 base from J; junction bases left unmatched: 4. The CDR3 loop spans 15 amino acids. CDR1 SGDLS and CDR2 YYNGEE come from the germline V gene. The CDR3 DNA follows: TGTGCCAGCAGCGACGACAGGGGCGGCACAGATACGCAGTATTTT. Its protein is CASSDDRGGTDTQYF.

There are a few counts of this clone. The chain joins TRBV2 to TRBJ1-5; D is ambiguous. Germline V gene lookup returns CDR1 SNHLY and CDR2 FYNNEI. V lost 7 bases and J 6 bases, leaving 10 bases between the germline ends. The CDR3 loop spans 12 amino acids. Here the CDR3 DNA reads TGTGCCAGCAACGGTGGCGGTCAGCCCCAGCATTTT. It codes for CASNGGGQPQHF.

The chain links TRBV28 to TRBJ1-1, with D perhaps matching TRBD1 (5 bases). Germline CDR1 reads MDHEN; CDR2 reads SYDVKM. V was clipped by 6 bases and J by 6 bases, with 29 bases between them. The CDR3 consists of 18 residues. The CDR3 coding sequence is TGTGCCAGCAGCCCTCCTTCAGGGCTGGGCGGTCCGAAGCCTGAAGCTTTCTTT. The encoded protein is CASSPPSGLGGPKPEAFF. The variable domain in full, with the rest retrieved from reference TRBV28 and TRBJ1-1, is DVKVTQSSRYLVKRTGEKVFLECVQDMDHENMFWYRQDPGLGLRLIYFSYDVKMKEKGDIPEGYSVSREKKERFSLILESASTNQTSMYLCASSPPSGLGGPKPEAFFGQGTRLTVV.

V is TRBV6-5 and J is TRBJ1-3, with TRBD1 matching over 7 bases. Losses at the gene ends were 5 bases for V and 7 bases for J; bases not matched to a gene: 8. The CDR3 totals 14 residues. The germline gives CDR1 MNHEY, CDR2 SVGAGI. This CDR3 is CASSPKTGWNTIYF. The CDR3 bases are TGTGCCAGCAGTCCCAAGACAGGGTGGAACACCATATATTTT.

This chain joins TRBV2 and TRBJ2-5; 7 nucleotides line up with TRBD2. CDR1 and CDR2 (germline): SNHLY, FYNNEI. CDR3 length: 15 amino acids. Losses at the gene ends were 6 bases for V and 2 bases for J; bases not matched to a gene: 9. The CDR3 DNA reads TGTGCCAGCAGGGCGAGCGGGACGTATCAAGAGACCCAGTACTTC. Translated: CASRASGTYQETQYF. The full variable domain, completed using reference TRBV2 and TRBJ2-5, is EPEVTQTPSHQVTQMGQEVILRCVPISNHLYFYWYRQILGQKVEFLVSFYNNEISEKSEIFDDQFSVERPDGSNFTLKIRSTKLEDSAMYFCASRASGTYQETQYFGPGTRLLVL.

This rearrangement joins TRBV7-8 to TRBJ2-2; 10 nucleotides line up with TRBD2. Looked up from germline, CDR1 is SGHVS and CDR2 is FQNEAQ. This CDR3 comprises 18 residues. Trimming at V came to 5 bases and at J to 2 bases, leaving 11 bases not matched to a gene. The CDR3 sequence: CASSPAGLARTNTGELFF. As DNA, the CDR3 is TGTGCCAGCAGCCCTGCGGGACTAGCGAGAACAAACACCGGGGAGCTGTTTTTT.

The chain uses TRBV5-6 and TRBJ2-7; 7 nucleotides align to TRBD2. From germline, CDR1 is SGHDT and CDR2 YYEEEE. The trim removed 4 bases at V and 0 bases at J, leaving 10 bases unmatched. CDR3 length: 16 residues. The CDR3 coding sequence is TGTGCCAGCAGCGCCCACCCGGGGGGTAACTCCTACGAGCAGTACTTC. This encodes CASSAHPGGNSYEQYF.

This chain connects TRBV19 to TRBJ2-7; tentatively, D is TRBD2 (7 bases). This CDR3 region has 16 residues. Trimming cost V 3 bases and J 6 bases, with 21 bases left between them. Germline CDR1 and CDR2: LNHDA and SQIVND (reference sequence). Here the CDR3 reads CASSIGRGGQAFEQYF. CDR3 nucleotide sequence: TGTGCCAGTAGTATTGGTAGGGGGGGCCAAGCGTTCGAGCAGTACTTC.

This clone came up a few times. The chain is built from TRBV10-1 and TRBJ1-1, with D perhaps TRBD1 (6 bases). Per germline, CDR1 WNHNN and CDR2 SYGVQD (reference sequence). This CDR3 comprises 15 residues. With 4 bases removed from V and 4 bases from J, the gap between germline ends came to 16 bases. CDR3 DNA: TGCGCCAGCAGTGGGGGGCTGGAATCGGGCACTGAAGCTTTCTTT. Protein: CASSGGLESGTEAFF.

The V and J genes are TRBV19 and TRBJ2-7; 11 bases match TRBD2. The junction had 4 bases not matched to a gene; V was cut back by 3 bases and J by 3 bases. The length of the CDR3 is 15 residues. Germline loops: CDR1 LNHDA, CDR2 SQIVND (reference sequence). In nucleotides, the CDR3 is TGTGCCAGTAGTATTCGGACTAGCGGGTTCTACGAGCAGTACTTC. As protein: CASSIRTSGFYEQYF.

The chain recombines TRBV11-2 with TRBJ2-7; D might be TRBD2 (7 bases). The CDR3 sequence is 15 residues long. V lost 5 bases and J 6 bases, leaving 20 bases between the germline ends. Germline V lookup: CDR1 SGHAT, CDR2 FQNNGV. This CDR3 is CASSQFRGGSTEQYF. The DNA for the CDR3 is TGTGCCAGCAGCCAATTTAGGGGGGGATCGACCGAGCAGTACTTC.

The CDR3 sequence is CASSAAGGWADTQYF. CDR3 DNA sequence: TGTGCCAGCAGCGCAGCGGGAGGGTGGGCAGATACGCAGTATTTT. This sequence joins TRBV7-3 and TRBJ2-3; 10 bases map to TRBD2. Trimming cost V 5 bases and J 4 bases; bases outside gene matches: 6. The CDR3 loop spans 15 amino acids. Per the germline V gene, CDR1 is SGHTA and CDR2 is FQGTGA. The complete variable domain, with remaining parts taken from reference TRBV7-3 and TRBJ2-3, reads GAGVSQTPSNKVTEKGKYVELRCDPISGHTALYWYRQSLGQGPEFLIYFQGTGAADDSGLPNDRFFAVRPEGSVSTLKIQRTERGDSAVYLCASSAAGGWADTQYFGPGTRLTVL.

This clone showed up just a few times. The chain combines TRBV4-1 with TRBJ2-5, with 8 nucleotides matching TRBD1. CDR3 size: 16 residues. The germline V gene encodes CDR1 MGHRA and CDR2 YSYEKL. Unmatched junction bases numbered 8, after V lost 0 bases and J lost 5 bases. Here the CDR3 DNA reads TGCGCCAGCAGCCAAGATCGAACAGGGGGTTGGGAGACCCAGTACTTC. Its protein product is CASSQDRTGGWETQYF.

This chain uses TRBV2 with TRBJ2-4; weak D call: TRBD1 (6 bases). V lost 4 bases and J lost 1, with 8 bases in between. Germline V CDR1 and CDR2: SNHLY, FYNNEI. This CDR3 contains 14 residues. CDR3 sequence reads: CASSAQGAKNIQYF. Written as DNA, the CDR3 is TGTGCCAGCAGTGCCCAGGGGGCCAAAAACATTCAGTACTTC. Complete variable domain (other parts from reference TRBV2 and TRBJ2-4): EPEVTQTPSHQVTQMGQEVILRCVPISNHLYFYWYRQILGQKVEFLVSFYNNEISEKSEIFDDQFSVERPDGSNFTLKIRSTKLEDSAMYFCASSAQGAKNIQYFGAGTRLSVL.

This sequence joins TRBV9 and TRBJ2-1; no clear D. The CDR3 is 16 amino acids. Germline-derived CDR1 and CDR2 are SGDLS and YYNGEE. Trimming took 0 bases from V and 12 from J, leaving 22 bases between them. The CDR3 protein is CASSVGHPGLEGLQFF. In nucleotides, the CDR3 is TGTGCCAGCAGCGTAGGCCATCCCGGCCTAGAAGGCTTGCAGTTCTTC.

The rearrangement uses TRBV7-8 and TRBJ2-1, with TRBD2 matching over 10 bases. V lost 8 bases to trimming and J lost 7 bases; unmatched junction nucleotides: 11. From germline, CDR1 is SGHVS and CDR2 FQNEAQ. The CDR3 is 15 amino acids. The CDR3 here is CASLPFGLAVNEQFF. Written as DNA, the CDR3 is TGTGCCAGCCTTCCTTTTGGACTAGCGGTGAATGAGCAGTTCTTC.

The chain carries TRBV7-9 and TRBJ2-7; D might be TRBD2 (5 bases). CDR1 is SEHNR, CDR2 FQNEAQ, per germline (reference sequence). V lost 5 bases and J 2 bases, leaving 10 bases between the germline ends. The CDR3 is made up of 13 amino acids. CDR3 DNA sequence: TGTGCCAGCAGCCGGGATAACACCTACGAGCAGTACTTC. Translation gives CASSRDNTYEQYF.

V and J are TRBV6-1 and TRBJ1-1; no clear D. Germline V gives CDR1 MNHNS, CDR2 SASEGT. The V end lost 7 bases, the J end lost 4 bases, and 13 bases lay between the germline ends. This CDR3 has 13 residues. CDR3 region: CASTEASGTEAFF. The CDR3 region has the DNA TGTGCCAGCACGGAGGCGTCGGGCACTGAAGCTTTCTTT.

The genes are TRBV12-2 and TRBJ2-5; the table gives TRBD2 as D, unverified against the DNA. TRBV12-2 is a pseudogene locus. This CDR3 has 15 amino acids. For the CDR3, the DNA is TGTGCAAGTCGCCCGCGGACTAGCGGTGAAGAGACCCAGTACTTC. It yields the protein CASRPRTSGEETQYF.

V is TRBV28 and J is TRBJ2-2; D not resolved. V lost 3 bases and J 5 bases, leaving 4 bases between the germline ends. CDR1 is MDHEN and CDR2 is SYDVKM in the germline V gene. This CDR3 region has 12 residues. DNA for the CDR3: TGTGCCAGCAGTTTTCCTACCGGGGAGCTGTTTTTT. Amino acid sequence: CASSFPTGELFF. The complete variable domain, with remaining parts taken from reference TRBV28 and TRBJ2-2, reads DVKVTQSSRYLVKRTGEKVFLECVQDMDHENMFWYRQDPGLGLRLIYFSYDVKMKEKGDIPEGYSVSREKKERFSLILESASTNQTSMYLCASSFPTGELFFGEGSRLTVL.

The V call is TRBV5-6, the J call TRBJ1-2, with D perhaps TRBD1 (5 bases). Germline-derived CDR1 and CDR2 are SGHDT and YYEEEE. This CDR3 has 13 amino acids. V was pared by 4 bases and J by 7 bases, with 14 bases between. The CDR3 bases are TGTGCCAGCAGCCCAGGGCAGGAGTCTGGCTACACCTTC. It encodes CASSPGQESGYTF.

CDR3 sequence (DNA): TGCGCCAGCAGCTTGGCTGGGACAGGGCAAGATGGCTACACCTTC. As protein: CASSLAGTGQDGYTF. V gene TRBV5-1 combines with J gene TRBJ1-2; 9 bases line up with TRBD1. This CDR3 contains 15 residues. Trimming cost V 0 bases and J 6 bases; bases outside gene matches: 6. The germline CDR1 and CDR2 sequences are SGHRS and YFSETQ.